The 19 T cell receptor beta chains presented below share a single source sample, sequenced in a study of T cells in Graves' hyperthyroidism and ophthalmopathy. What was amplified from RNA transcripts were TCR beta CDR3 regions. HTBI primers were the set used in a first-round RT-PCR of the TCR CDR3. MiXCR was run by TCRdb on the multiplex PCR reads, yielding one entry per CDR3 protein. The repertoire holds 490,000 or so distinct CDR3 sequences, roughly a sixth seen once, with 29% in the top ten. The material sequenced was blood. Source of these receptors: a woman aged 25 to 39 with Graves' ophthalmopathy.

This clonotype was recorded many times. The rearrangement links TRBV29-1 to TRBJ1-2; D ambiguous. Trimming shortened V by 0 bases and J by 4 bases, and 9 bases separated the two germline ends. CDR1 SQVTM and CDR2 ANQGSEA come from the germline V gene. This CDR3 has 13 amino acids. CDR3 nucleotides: TGCAGCGTTGAAGATCGGGGTGGCTATGGCTACACCTTC. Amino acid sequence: CSVEDRGGYGYTF. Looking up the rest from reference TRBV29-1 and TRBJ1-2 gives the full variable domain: SAVISQKPSRDICQRGTSLTIQCQVDSQVTMMFWYRQQPGQSLTLIATANQGSEATYESGFVIDKFPISRPNLTFSTLTVSNMSPEDSSIYLCSVEDRGGYGYTFGSGTRLTVV.

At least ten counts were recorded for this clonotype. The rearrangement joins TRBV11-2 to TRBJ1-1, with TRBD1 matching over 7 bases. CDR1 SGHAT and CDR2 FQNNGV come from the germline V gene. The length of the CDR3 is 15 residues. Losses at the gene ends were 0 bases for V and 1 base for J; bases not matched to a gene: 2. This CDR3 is CASSLEPGGNTEAFF. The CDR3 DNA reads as TGTGCCAGCAGCTTAGAGCCAGGGGGGAACACTGAAGCTTTCTTT.

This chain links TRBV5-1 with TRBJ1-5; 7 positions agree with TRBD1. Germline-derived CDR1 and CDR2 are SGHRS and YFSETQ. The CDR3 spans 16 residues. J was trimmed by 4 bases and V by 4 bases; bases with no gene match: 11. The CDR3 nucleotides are TGCGCCAGCAGCCCAAGTACCGGGACAGAAAATCAGCCCCAGCATTTT. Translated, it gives CASSPSTGTENQPQHF.

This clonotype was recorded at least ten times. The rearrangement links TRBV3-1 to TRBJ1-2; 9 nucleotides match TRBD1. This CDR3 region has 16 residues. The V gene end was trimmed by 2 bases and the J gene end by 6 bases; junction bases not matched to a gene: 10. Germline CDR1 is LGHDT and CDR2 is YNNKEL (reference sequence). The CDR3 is CASSQRPGTGTHGYTF. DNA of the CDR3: TGTGCCAGCAGCCAAAGGCCCGGGACAGGGACTCATGGCTACACCTTC.

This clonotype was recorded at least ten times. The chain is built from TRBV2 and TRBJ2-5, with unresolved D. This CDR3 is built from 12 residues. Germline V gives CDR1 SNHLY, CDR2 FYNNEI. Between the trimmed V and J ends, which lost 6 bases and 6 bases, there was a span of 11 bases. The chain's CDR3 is CASSDYMKTQYF. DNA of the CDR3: TGTGCCAGCAGCGATTATATGAAGACCCAGTACTTC.

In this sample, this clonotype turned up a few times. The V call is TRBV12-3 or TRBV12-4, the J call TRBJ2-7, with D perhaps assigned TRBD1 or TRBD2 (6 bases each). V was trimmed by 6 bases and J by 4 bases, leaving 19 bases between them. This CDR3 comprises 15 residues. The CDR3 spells CASSGVWGATYEQYF. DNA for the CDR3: TGTGCCAGCAGCGGTGTATGGGGGGCGACTTACGAGCAGTACTTC.

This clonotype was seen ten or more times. Here the CDR3 DNA reads TGTGCCAGCAGCAAAGGGCAGGGAAACTATGGCTACACCTTC. This codes for CASSKGQGNYGYTF. The J gene is TRBJ1-2, the V gene TRBV7-2; weak D call: TRBD1 (5 bases). The CDR3 spans 14 residues. The V gene lost 5 bases and the J gene lost 2 bases, with 12 bases spanning the gap. Germline V CDR1 and CDR2: SGHTA, FQGNSA.

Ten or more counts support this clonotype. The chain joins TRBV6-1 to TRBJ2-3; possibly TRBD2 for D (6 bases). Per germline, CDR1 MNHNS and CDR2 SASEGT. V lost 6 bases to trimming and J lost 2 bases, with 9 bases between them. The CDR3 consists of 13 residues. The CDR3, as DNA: TGTGCCAGCAGCCGGGACTTCACAGATACGCAGTATTTT. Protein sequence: CASSRDFTDTQYF.

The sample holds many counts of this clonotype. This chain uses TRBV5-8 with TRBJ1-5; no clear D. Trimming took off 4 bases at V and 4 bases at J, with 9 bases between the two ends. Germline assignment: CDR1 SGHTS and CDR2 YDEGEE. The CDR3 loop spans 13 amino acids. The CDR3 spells CASSPARNQPQHF. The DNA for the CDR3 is TGTGCCAGCAGCCCCGCCCGGAATCAGCCCCAGCATTTT.

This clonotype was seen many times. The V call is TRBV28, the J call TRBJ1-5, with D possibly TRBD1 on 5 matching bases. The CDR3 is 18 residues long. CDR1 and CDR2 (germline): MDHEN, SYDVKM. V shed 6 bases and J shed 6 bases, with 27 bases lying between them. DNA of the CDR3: TGTGCCAGCAGCCCTTCCCCAGGCCTTGGGACGCTGAGTCAGCCCCAGCATTTT. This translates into CASSPSPGLGTLSQPQHF. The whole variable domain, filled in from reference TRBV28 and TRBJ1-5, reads DVKVTQSSRYLVKRTGEKVFLECVQDMDHENMFWYRQDPGLGLRLIYFSYDVKMKEKGDIPEGYSVSREKKERFSLILESASTNQTSMYLCASSPSPGLGTLSQPQHFGDGTRLSIL.

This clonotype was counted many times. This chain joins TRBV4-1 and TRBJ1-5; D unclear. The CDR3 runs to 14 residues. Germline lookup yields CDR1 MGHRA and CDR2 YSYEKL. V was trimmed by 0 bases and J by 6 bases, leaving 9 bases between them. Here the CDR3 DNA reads TGCGCCAGCAGCCAAGAGGGTATCGCTCAGCCCCAGCATTTT. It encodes CASSQEGIAQPQHF.

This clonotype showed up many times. The CDR3 here is CASSPTPGLAKETQYF. CDR3 DNA: TGTGCCAGCTCACCGACACCGGGACTAGCGAAAGAGACCCAGTACTTC. The V call is TRBV18, the J call TRBJ2-5; 10 positions match TRBD2. V shed 3 bases, J shed 3 bases, and the junction held 7 bases outside the gene matches. CDR3 length: 16 amino acids. Germline CDR1 KGHSH, CDR2 LQKENI.

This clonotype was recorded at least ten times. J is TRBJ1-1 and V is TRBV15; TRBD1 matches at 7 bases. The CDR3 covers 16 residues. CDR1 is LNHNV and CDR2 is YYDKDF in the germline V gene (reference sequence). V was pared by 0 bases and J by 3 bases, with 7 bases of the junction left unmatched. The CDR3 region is CATSRDYQGGDTEAFF. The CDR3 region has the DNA TGTGCCACCAGCAGAGATTACCAGGGGGGAGACACTGAAGCTTTCTTT. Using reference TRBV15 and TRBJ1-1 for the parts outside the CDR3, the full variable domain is DAMVIQNPRYQVTQFGKPVTLSCSQTLNHNVMYWYQQKSSQAPKLLFHYYDKDFNNEADTPDNFQSRRPNTSFCFLDIRSPGLGDTAMYLCATSRDYQGGDTEAFFGQGTRLTVV.

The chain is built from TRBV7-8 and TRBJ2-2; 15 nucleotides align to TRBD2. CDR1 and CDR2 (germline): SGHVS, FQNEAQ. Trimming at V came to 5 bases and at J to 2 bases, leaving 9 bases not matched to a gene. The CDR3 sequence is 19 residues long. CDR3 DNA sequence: TGTGCCAGCAGCCCGCCCTCGGGACTAGCGGGGGGAAACACCGGGGAGCTGTTTTTT. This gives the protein CASSPPSGLAGGNTGELFF.

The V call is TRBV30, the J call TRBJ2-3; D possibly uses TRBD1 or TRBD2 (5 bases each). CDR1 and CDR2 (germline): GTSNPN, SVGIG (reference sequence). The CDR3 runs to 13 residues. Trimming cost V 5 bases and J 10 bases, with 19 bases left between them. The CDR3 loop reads CAWGQGALYAQYF. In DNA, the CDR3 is TGTGCCTGGGGGCAGGGAGCCCTTTATGCGCAGTATTTT.

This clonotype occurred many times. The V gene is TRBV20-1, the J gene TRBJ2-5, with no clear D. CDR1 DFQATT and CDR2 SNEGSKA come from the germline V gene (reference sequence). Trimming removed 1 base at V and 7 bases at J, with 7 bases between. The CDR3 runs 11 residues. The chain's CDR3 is CSARVGVTQYF. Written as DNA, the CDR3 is TGCAGTGCTAGAGTTGGGGTGACCCAGTACTTC.

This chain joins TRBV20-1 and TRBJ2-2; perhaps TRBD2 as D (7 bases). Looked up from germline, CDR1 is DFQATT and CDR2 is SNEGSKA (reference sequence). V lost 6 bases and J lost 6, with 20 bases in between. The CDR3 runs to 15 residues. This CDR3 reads CSAWGGVNYAGELFF. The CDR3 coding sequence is TGCAGTGCGTGGGGGGGCGTTAATTATGCCGGGGAGCTGTTTTTT.

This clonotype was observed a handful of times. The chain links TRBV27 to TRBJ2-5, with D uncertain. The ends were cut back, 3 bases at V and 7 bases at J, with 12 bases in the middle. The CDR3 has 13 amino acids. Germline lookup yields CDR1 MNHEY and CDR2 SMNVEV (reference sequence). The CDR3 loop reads CASSLSSSGTQYF. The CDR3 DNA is TGTGCCAGCAGTTTGTCGTCATCGGGGACCCAGTACTTC.

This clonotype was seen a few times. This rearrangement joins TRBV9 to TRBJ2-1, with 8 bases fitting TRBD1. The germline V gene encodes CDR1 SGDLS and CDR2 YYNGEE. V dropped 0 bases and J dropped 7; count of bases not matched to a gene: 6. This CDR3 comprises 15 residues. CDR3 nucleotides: TGTGCCAGCAGCGTAGGCCAGGGGGCTCGGAATGAGCAGTTCTTC. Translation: CASSVGQGARNEQFF.